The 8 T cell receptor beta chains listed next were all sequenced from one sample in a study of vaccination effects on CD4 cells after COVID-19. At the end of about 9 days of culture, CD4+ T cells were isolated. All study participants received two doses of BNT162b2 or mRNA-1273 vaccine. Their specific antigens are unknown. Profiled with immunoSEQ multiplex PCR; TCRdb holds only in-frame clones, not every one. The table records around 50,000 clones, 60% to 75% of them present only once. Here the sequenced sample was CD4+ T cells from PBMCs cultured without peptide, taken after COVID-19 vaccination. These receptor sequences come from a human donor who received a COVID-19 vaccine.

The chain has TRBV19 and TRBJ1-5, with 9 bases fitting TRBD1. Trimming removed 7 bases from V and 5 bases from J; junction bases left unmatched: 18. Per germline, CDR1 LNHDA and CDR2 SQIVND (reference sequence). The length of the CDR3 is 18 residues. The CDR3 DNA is TGTGCCAGTATTATGCTTTTTAGCGGACAGGGGACGGATCAGCCCCAGCATTTT. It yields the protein CASIMLFSGQGTDQPQHF.

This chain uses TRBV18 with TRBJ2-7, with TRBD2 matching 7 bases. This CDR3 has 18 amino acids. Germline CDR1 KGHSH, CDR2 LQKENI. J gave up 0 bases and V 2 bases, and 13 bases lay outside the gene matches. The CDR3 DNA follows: TGTGCCAGCTCACCATATACCCCGTCTAGCGGAAGCTCCTACGAGCAGTACTTC. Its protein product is CASSPYTPSSGSSYEQYF.

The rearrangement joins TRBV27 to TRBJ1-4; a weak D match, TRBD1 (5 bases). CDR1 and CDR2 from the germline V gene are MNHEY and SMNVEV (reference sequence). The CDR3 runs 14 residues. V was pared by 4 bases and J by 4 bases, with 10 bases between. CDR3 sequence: CASSSEGYNEKLFF. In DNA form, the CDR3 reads TGTGCCAGCAGTTCGGAGGGGTATAATGAAAAACTGTTTTTT.

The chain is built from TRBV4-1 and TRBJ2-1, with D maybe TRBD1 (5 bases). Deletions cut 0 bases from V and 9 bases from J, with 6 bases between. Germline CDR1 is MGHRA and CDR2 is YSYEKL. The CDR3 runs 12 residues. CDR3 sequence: CASSQEGREQFF. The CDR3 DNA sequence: TGCGCCAGCAGCCAAGAGGGGCGTGAGCAGTTCTTC.

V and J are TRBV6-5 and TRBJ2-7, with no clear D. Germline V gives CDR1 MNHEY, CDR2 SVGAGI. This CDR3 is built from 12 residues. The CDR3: CNSASDSYEQYF. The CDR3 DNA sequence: TGTAATTCCGCCTCAGACTCCTACGAGCAGTACTTC.

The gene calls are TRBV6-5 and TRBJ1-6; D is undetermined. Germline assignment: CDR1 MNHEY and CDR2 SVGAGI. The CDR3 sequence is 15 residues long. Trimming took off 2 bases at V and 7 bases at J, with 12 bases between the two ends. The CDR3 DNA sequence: TGTGCCAGCAGTTACCCCCCGGGCCTCAATTCACCCCTCCACTTT. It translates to CASSYPPGLNSPLHF.

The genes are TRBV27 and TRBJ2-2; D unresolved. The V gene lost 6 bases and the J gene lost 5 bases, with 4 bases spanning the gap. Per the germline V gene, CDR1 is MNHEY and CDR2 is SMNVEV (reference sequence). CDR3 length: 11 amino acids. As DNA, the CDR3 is TGTGCCAGCAGACAAACCGGGGAGCTGTTTTTT. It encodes CASRQTGELFF.

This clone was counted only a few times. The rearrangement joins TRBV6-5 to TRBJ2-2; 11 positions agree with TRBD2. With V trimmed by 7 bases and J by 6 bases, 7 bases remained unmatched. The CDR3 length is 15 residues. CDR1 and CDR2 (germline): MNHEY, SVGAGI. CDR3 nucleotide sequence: TGTGCCAGCACCCAACTAGCGGGAGTGCCCGGGGAGCTGTTTTTT. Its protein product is CASTQLAGVPGELFF.